The 18 T cell receptor beta chains in this list originate from one sample, sequenced in a study of T cell responses to AZD1222 COVID-19 vaccine. The method was immunoSEQ multiplex PCR; TCRdb's version includes in-frame clones alone and lacks a portion of them. The data contain roughly 84,000 clones, around 85% of them singletons. Here the sequenced sample was peripheral blood, taken 28 days after the second AZD1222 dose. All receptors derive from an adult who received the AZD1222 COVID-19 vaccine.

This rearrangement joins TRBV10-2 to TRBJ2-3, with 11 bases that match TRBD2. Losses at the gene ends were 7 bases for V and 9 bases for J; bases not matched to a gene: 15. This CDR3 is 16 amino acids long. CDR1 and CDR2 (germline): WSHSY, SAAADI. The CDR3: CASMPRASGGKGTQYF. Here the CDR3 DNA reads TGCGCCAGCATGCCCCGGGCTAGCGGGGGGAAGGGCACGCAGTATTTT.

This clone was detected once. The chain couples TRBV6-1 to TRBJ2-1, with D tentatively TRBD2 (6 bases). The CDR3 covers 12 residues. The germline V gene has CDR1 MNHNS and CDR2 SASEGT. The V and J ends lost 5 bases and 7 bases respectively, with 9 bases between them. The CDR3 DNA is TGTGCCAGCAGTTTAGCGGTAAATGAGCAGTTCTTC. This sequence encodes CASSLAVNEQFF.

This chain links TRBV18 with TRBJ1-3, with a weak D call TRBD1 (6 bases). The CDR3 extends over 17 amino acids. CDR1 KGHSH and CDR2 LQKENI come from the germline V gene. V lost 6 bases and J lost 0, with 18 bases in between. CDR3 nucleotide sequence: TGTGCCAGCTCCACAGGGCTGACAGCGAGCTCTGGAAACACCATATATTTT. This encodes CASSTGLTASSGNTIYF.

This sequence joins TRBV3-1 (or the pseudogene TRBV3-2) and TRBJ1-3; D unclear. Trimming cost V 5 bases and J 2 bases, with 10 bases left between them. Germline V CDR1 and CDR2: LGHDT, YNNKEL (reference sequence). CDR3 length: 14 amino acids. The CDR3 loop is CASSETQAGNTIYF. CDR3 nucleotide sequence: TGTGCCAGCAGCGAAACTCAGGCTGGAAACACCATATATTTT.

This chain joins TRBV7-5 and TRBJ2-2. TRBV7-5 is given as a pseudogene. This CDR3 contains 19 residues. The CDR3 coding sequence is TGTGCCAGAAGCTTATATTTAAAACAGACCGAGGTTTGGACCGGGGAGCTGTTTTTT. This gives the protein CARSLYLKQTEVWTGELFF.

The chain uses TRBV14 and TRBJ2-5, with D tentatively TRBD1 or TRBD2 (6 bases each). This CDR3 has 16 residues. Per the germline V gene, CDR1 is SGHDN and CDR2 is FVKESK. Trimming left V 2 bases short and J 2 bases short, with 15 bases between. The chain's CDR3 is CASSQLGGPEQETQYF. DNA of the CDR3: TGTGCCAGCAGCCAACTTGGGGGGCCCGAACAAGAGACCCAGTACTTC.

The V and J genes are TRBV6-2 or TRBV6-3 and TRBJ1-1, with 10 bases identical to TRBD1. In germline, CDR1 is MNHEY, CDR2 SVGEGT. The CDR3 is 17 amino acids. J gave up 4 bases and V 5 bases, and 13 bases lay outside the gene matches. The CDR3 region has the DNA TGTGCCAGCAGTGCCCTGGACAGGGGGAGATCGGGCACTGAAGCTTTCTTT. Translation gives CASSALDRGRSGTEAFF.

V and J are TRBV28 and TRBJ2-7, with 8 nucleotides matching TRBD2. From germline, CDR1 is MDHEN and CDR2 SYDVKM. V lost 10 bases, J lost 0 bases, and 8 bases stayed unmatched. The CDR3 covers 14 residues. CDR3 residues: CAIRPAGASYEQYF. CDR3 nucleotide sequence: TGTGCCATAAGGCCAGCGGGAGCCTCCTACGAGCAGTACTTC.

CDR3 coding DNA: TGCAGCGTTGTAAAGCGTAGGTCAGATACGCAGTATTTT. The encoded protein is CSVVKRRSDTQYF. This chain connects TRBV29-1 to TRBJ2-3; no clear D gene. V lost 4 bases, J lost 4 bases, and 12 bases lay in between. Germline CDR1 SQVTM, CDR2 ANQGSEA. The CDR3 is made up of 13 amino acids.

This chain uses TRBV5-1 with TRBJ2-5; D not certain. Germline V gives CDR1 SGHRS, CDR2 YFSETQ. V lost 0 bases to trimming and J lost 4 bases, with 10 bases between them. The CDR3 is 14 amino acids. CDR3 loop: CASSLDRVRETQYF. The CDR3 DNA is TGCGCCAGCAGCTTGGACCGGGTAAGAGAGACCCAGTACTTC.

This chain connects TRBV14 to TRBJ1-1; D not resolved. This CDR3 region has 14 residues. V lost 1 base and J 6 bases, leaving 12 bases between the germline ends. Per germline, CDR1 SGHDN and CDR2 FVKESK. Written as DNA, the CDR3 is TGTGCCAGCAGCCAAGGTATCCCCAATTCTGAAGCTTTCTTT. Translation: CASSQGIPNSEAFF.

The V and J genes are TRBV10-3 and TRBJ1-1; possible D gene TRBD1, 6 bases. Germline V gives CDR1 ENHRY, CDR2 SYGVKD. The CDR3 contains 17 residues. V lost 2 bases and J 4 bases, leaving 20 bases between the germline ends. CDR3: CAISEGTGRPAGTEAFF. In nucleotides, the CDR3 is TGTGCCATCAGTGAGGGCACAGGGCGCCCCGCCGGCACTGAAGCTTTCTTT.

This clone was seen only a few times. The CDR3 sequence: CASSFTGSEQYF. As DNA, the CDR3 is TGTGCCAGCAGCTTTACCGGTTCCGAGCAGTACTTC. The rearrangement joins TRBV11-2 to TRBJ2-7; D uncertain. V lost 3 bases and J 6 bases, leaving 9 bases between the germline ends. The CDR3 consists of 12 residues. Germline V gives CDR1 SGHAT, CDR2 FQNNGV.

This chain links TRBV3-1 (or the pseudogene TRBV3-2) with TRBJ1-1; D is undetermined. V was cut by 6 bases and J by 2 bases, with 13 bases left in between. This CDR3 contains 14 residues. Germline lookup yields CDR1 LGHDT and CDR2 YNNKEL (reference sequence). CDR3 in amino acids: CASRKEAGNTEAFF. The CDR3 nucleotides are TGTGCCAGCAGAAAGGAGGCAGGCAACACTGAAGCTTTCTTT.

This clone is medium-sized. The V call is TRBV27, the J call TRBJ2-5; tentatively, D is TRBD1 or TRBD2 (5 bases each). V gave up 1 base and J gave up 1 base, with 13 bases separating them. The germline CDR1 and CDR2 sequences are MNHEY and SMNVEV (reference sequence). There are 16 residues in the CDR3. CDR3 residues: CASSLYRDGFQETQYF. The CDR3 nucleotides are TGTGCCAGCAGTTTATATAGGGACGGCTTCCAAGAGACCCAGTACTTC.

This clone was recorded once. The rearrangement uses TRBV7-2 and TRBJ2-1; 8 positions match TRBD2. CDR1 and CDR2 from the germline V gene are SGHTA and FQGNSA. Losses at the gene ends were 5 bases for V and 8 bases for J; bases not matched to a gene: 11. The CDR3 sequence is 15 residues long. The CDR3 region is CASSAAGARGDEQFF. As DNA, the CDR3 is TGTGCCAGCAGCGCAGCGGGGGCCCGAGGCGATGAGCAGTTCTTC.

Points on this clone: A junction boundary mismatches the germline segment, possibly from a read error. The V gene is TRBV18, the J gene TRBJ2-1; D might be TRBD2 (6 bases). Looked up from germline, CDR1 is KGHSH and CDR2 is LQKENI. There are 13 residues in the CDR3. CDR3 amino acids: CASSPPDGGWVLF. Written as DNA, the CDR3 is TGTGCCAGCTCACCACCGGACGGAGGGTGGGTGCTCTTC.

The chain joins TRBV2 to TRBJ1-2; 9 positions agree with TRBD1. Germline V lookup: CDR1 SNHLY, CDR2 FYNNEI. This CDR3 spans 13 amino acids. With V trimmed by 7 bases and J by 2 bases, 2 bases remained unmatched. In DNA form, the CDR3 reads TGTGCCAGCATGACAGGGGGGAACTATGGCTACACCTTC. It translates to CASMTGGNYGYTF.